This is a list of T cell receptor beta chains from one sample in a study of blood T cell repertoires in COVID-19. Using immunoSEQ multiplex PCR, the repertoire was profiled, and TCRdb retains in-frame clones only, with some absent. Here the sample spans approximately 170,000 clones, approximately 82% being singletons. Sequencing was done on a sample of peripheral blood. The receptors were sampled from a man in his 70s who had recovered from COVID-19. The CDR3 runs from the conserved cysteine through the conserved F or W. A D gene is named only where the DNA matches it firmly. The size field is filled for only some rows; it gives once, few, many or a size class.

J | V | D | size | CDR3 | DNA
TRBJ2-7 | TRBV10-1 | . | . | CASSDLAGIPYEQYF | TGCGCCAGCAGTGACCTGGCGGGAATTCCCTACGAGCAGTACTTC
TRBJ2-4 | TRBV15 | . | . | CATSRDPQLENIQYF | TGTGCCACCAGCAGAGATCCCCAACTGGAAAACATTCAGTACTTC
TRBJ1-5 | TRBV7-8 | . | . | CASSLGAASGNQPQHF | TGTGCCAGCAGCTTAGGGGCAGCTTCGGGCAATCAGCCCCAGCATTTT
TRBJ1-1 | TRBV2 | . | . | CASRTGRGTEAFF | TGTGCCAGCAGAACAGGGAGGGGCACTGAAGCTTTCTTT
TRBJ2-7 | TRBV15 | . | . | CATANRGGSSYEQYF | TGTGCCACCGCCAACAGGGGAGGCAGCTCCTACGAGCAGTACTTC
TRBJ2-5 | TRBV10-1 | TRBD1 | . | CASRARQGISQETQYF | TGCGCCAGCAGAGCCCGACAGGGAATATCTCAAGAGACCCAGTACTTC
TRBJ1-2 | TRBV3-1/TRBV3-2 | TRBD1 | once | CASSQTGTGGLSGYTF | TGTGCCAGCAGCCAAACCGGGACAGGGGGCTTGAGTGGCTACACCTTC
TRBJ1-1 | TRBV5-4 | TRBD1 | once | CASSLPRQGAEPFF | TGTGCCAGCAGCTTGCCAAGACAGGGGGCAGAACCTTTCTTT
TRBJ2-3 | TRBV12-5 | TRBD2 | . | CASGRGLAGPDTQYF | TGTGCTAGTGGCCGTGGACTAGCGGGACCAGATACGCAGTATTTT
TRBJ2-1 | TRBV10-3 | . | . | CATRPDTEGNEQFF | TGTGCCACCCGACCTGACACGGAGGGAAATGAGCAGTTCTTC
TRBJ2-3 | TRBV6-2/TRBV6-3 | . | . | CASSRDFTDTQYF | TGTGCCAGCAGCCGGGACTTCACAGATACGCAGTATTTT
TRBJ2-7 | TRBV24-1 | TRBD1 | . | CATRARGHCYEQYF | TGTGCCACCAGAGCCAGGGGGCACTGCTACGAGCAGTACTTC
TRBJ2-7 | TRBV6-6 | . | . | CASSYSFQGHSYEQYF | TGTGCCAGCAGTTACTCGTTTCAGGGACATTCCTACGAGCAGTACTTC
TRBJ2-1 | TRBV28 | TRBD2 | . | CATLGLPYNEQFF | TGTGCCACCTTGGGACTACCTTACAATGAGCAGTTCTTC
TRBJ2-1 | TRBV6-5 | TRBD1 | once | CASLDRDISYNEQFF | TGTGCCAGCCTGGACAGGGATATCTCCTACAATGAGCAGTTCTTC
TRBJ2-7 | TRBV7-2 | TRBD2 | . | CASSSLAGGAQHF | TGTGCCAGCAGCTCGTTAGCGGGAGGGGCGCAGCACTTC
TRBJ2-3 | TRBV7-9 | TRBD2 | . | CASSLGLAATDTQYF | TGTGCCAGCAGCTTAGGACTAGCGGCGACAGATACGCAGTATTTT
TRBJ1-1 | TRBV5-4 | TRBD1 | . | CASSLTDRTNTEAFF | TGTGCCAGCAGTTTGACGGACAGGACGAACACTGAAGCTTTCTTT
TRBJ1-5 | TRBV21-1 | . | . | CASSKGSSVYPPQHF | TGTGCCAGCAGCAAAGGGAGTTCCGTCTATCCGCCCCAGCATTTT
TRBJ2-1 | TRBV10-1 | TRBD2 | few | CASRGTSSNEQFF | TGCGCCAGCAGAGGGACTAGCAGCAATGAGCAGTTCTTC
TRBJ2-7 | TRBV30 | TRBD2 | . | CAWVFSGSYEQYF | TGTGCCTGGGTGTTTAGCGGGAGTTACGAGCAGTACTTC
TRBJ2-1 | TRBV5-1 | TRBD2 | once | CASSLTSGNGKNEQFF | TGCGCCAGCAGCTTGACTAGCGGGAACGGTAAAAATGAGCAGTTCTTC
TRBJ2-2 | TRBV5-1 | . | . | CASSFSGANTGELFF | TGCGCCAGCAGCTTTAGCGGAGCGAACACCGGGGAGCTGTTTTTT
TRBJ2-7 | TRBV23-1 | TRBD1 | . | CASSQEFISGTAYEQYF | TGCGCCAGCAGTCAAGAATTTATATCCGGGACAGCCTACGAGCAGTACTTC
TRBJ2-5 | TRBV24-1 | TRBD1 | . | CATSFLTPGQGTETQYF | TGTGCCACCAGTTTTCTAACGCCGGGACAGGGGACCGAGACCCAGTACTTC
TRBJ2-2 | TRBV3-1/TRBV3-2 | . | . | CASSRAVAPNTGELFF | TGTGCCAGCAGCCGTGCCGTAGCCCCAAACACCGGGGAGCTGTTTTTT